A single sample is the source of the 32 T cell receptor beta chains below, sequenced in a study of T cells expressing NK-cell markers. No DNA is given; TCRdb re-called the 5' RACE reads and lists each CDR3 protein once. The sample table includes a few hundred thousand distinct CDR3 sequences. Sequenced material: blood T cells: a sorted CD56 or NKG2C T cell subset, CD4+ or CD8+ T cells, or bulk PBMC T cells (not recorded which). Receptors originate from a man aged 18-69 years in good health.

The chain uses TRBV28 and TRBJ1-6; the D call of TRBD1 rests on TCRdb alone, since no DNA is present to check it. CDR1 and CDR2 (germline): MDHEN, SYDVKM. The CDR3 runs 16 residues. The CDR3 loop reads CASSLVGRVYNSPLHF.

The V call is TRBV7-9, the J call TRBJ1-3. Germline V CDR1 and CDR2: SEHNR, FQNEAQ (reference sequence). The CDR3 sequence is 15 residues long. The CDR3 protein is CASSFARNSGNTIYF.

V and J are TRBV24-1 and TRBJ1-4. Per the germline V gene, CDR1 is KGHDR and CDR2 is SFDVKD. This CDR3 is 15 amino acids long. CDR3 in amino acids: CATSESGLSNEKLFF.

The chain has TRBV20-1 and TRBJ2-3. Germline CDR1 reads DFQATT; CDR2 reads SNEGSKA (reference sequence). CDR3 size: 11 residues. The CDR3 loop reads CSGSSADTQYF.

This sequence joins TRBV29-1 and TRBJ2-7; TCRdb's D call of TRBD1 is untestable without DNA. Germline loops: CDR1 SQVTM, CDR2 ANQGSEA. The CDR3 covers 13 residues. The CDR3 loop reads CSSGRLSTTEQYF.

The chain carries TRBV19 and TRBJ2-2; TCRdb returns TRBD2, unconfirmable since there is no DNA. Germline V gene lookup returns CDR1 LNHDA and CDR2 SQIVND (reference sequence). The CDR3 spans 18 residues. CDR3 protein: CASSRFLASGANTGELFF.

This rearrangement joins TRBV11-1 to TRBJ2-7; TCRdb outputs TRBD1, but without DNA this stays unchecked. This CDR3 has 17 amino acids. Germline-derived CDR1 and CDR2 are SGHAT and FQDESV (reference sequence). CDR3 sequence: CASSLRNLGAQKDEQYF.

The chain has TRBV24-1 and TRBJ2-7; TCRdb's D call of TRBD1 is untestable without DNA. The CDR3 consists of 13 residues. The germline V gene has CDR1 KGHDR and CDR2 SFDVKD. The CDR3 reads CATNQDRAHEQYF.

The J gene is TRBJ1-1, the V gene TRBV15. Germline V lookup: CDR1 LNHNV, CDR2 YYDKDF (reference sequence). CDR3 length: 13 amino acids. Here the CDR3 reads CATSRELYTEAFF.

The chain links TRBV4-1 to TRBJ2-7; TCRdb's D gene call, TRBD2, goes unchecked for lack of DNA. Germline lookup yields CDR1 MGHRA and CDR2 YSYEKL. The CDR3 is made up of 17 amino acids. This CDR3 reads CASSPMGQRGESYEQYF.

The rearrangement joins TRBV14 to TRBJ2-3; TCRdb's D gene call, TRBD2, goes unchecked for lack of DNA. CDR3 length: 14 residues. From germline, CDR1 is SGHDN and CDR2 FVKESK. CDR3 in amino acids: CASSQPSSRDTQYF. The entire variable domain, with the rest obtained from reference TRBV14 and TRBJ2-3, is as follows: EAGVTQFPSHSVIEKGQTVTLRCDPISGHDNLYWYRRVMGKEIKFLLHFVKESKQDESGMPNNRFLAERTGGTYSTLKVQPAELEDSGVYFCASSQPSSRDTQYFGPGTRLTVL.

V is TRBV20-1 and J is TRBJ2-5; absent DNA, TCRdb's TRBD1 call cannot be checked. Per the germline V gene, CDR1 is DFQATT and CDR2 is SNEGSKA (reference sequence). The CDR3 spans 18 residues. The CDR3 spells CSASAAGGGGAAQETQYF.

The CDR3 loop is CASSSTDRRTDTQYF. The J gene is TRBJ2-3, the V gene TRBV5-1; the D gene TCRdb calls, TRBD1, cannot be checked with no DNA. Germline CDR1 and CDR2: SGHRS and YFSETQ. The CDR3 has 15 residues.

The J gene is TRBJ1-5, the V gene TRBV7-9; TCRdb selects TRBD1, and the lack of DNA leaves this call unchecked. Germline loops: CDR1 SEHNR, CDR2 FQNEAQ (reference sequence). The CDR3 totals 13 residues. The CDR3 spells CASSPGDFGPQHF.

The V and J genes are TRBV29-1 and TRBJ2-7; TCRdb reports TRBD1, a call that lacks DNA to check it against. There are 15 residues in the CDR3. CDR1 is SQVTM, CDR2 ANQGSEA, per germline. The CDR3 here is CSVRARGGAHYEQYF.

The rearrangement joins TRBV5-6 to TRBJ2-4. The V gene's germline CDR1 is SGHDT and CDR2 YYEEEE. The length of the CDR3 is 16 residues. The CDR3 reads CASSLTAYLAKNIQYF.

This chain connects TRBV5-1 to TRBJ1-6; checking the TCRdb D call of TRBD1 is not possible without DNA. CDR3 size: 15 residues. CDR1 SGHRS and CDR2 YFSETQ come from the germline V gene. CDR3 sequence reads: CASSLSGRDNSPLHF. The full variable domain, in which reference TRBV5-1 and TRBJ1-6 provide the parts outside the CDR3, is KAGVTQTPRYLIKTRGQQVTLSCSPISGHRSVSWYQQTPGQGLQFLFEYFSETQRNKGNFPGRFSGRQFSNSRSEMNVSTLELGDSALYLCASSLSGRDNSPLHFGNGTRLTVT.

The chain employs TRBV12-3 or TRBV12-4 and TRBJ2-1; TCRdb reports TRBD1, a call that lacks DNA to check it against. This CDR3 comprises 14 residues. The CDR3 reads CASSLSGGVREQFF.

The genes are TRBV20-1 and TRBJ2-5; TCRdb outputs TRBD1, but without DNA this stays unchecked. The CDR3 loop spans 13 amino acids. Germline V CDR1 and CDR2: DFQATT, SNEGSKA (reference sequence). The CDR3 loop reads CSGPGGSQETQYF.

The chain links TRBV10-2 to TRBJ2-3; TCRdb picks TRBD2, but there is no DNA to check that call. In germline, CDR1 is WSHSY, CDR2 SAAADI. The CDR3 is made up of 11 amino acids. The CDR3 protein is CASSEPRTQYF.

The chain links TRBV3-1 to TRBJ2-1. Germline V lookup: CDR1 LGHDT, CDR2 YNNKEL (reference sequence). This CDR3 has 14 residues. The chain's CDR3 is CASSQVGSYNEQFF.

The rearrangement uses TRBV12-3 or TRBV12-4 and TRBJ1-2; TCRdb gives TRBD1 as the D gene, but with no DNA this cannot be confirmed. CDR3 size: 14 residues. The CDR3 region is CASSLTGAGGGYTF.

The CDR3 is CASSHTATSGGDANTGELFF. This chain joins TRBV7-6 and TRBJ2-2; the D call of TRBD2 rests on TCRdb alone, since no DNA is present to check it. The V gene's germline CDR1 is SGHVS and CDR2 FNYEAQ. This CDR3 contains 20 residues.

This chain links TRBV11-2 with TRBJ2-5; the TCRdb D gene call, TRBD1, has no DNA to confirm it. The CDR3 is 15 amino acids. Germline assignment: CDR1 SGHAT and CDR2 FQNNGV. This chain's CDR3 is CASSLARTGGKTQYF.

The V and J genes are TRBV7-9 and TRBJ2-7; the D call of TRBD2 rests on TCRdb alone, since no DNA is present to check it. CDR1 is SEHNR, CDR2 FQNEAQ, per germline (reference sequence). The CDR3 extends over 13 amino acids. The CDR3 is CATTGGGYYEQYF.

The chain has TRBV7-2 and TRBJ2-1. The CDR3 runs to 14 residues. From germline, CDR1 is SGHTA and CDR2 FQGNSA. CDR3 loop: CASSLAGVSNEQFF.

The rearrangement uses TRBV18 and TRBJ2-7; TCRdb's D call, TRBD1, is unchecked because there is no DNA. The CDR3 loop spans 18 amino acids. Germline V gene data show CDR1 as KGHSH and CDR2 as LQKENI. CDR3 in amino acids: CASSPKGVAGASRYEQYF.

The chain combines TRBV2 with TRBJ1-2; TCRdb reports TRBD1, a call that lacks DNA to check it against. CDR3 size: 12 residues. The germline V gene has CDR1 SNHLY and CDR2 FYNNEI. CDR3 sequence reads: CASSRGAYGYTF.

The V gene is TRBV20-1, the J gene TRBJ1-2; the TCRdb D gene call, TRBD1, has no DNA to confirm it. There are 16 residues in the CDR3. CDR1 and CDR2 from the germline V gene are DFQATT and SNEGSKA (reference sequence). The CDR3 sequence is CSARALLYRDGYGYTF.

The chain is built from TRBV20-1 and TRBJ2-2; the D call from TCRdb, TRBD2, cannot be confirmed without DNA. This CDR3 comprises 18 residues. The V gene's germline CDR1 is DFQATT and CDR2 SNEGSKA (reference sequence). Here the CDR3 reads CSASPRTSGGLNTGELFF.

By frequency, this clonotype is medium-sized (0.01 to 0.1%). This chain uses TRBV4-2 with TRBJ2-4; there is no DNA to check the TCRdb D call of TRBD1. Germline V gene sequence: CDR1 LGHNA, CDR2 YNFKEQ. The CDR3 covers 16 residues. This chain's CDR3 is CASSQGTGGGWGIQYF.

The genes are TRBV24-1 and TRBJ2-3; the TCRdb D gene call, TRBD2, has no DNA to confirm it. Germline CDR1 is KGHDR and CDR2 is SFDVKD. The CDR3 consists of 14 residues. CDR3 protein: CATSAGLPPDTQYF.